This T cell receptor (beta chain) was obtained from a study of shared clonotypes between healthy human individuals (TCRdb year 2020). Study-level background: A few men and a couple of women, aged 18 to 49 years, made up the cohort. To increase sequencing depth and limit assay-specific biases, different laboratories used diverse techniques to prepare libraries and sequence TCR repertoires. For each donor, three plates each were used for CD4 naive and CD4 memory, two plates were used for CD8 naive, and one plate was used for CD8 memory. Per donor, leukapheresis produced somewhere between about 0.9 and 10 billion PBMCs. To estimate repertoire size and how much clonotypes are shared between individuals, the study performed deep sequencing of blood TCR repertoires from about five healthy adults. General conclusions and limits of the study: Sampling was restricted to blood, and TCR repertoires in tissues likely differ from the TCR repertoires found in blood. Because the study included only a small number of donors, the genetic and exposure-history diversity represented was limited. Clonotypes shared by all four sorted-subset donors showed higher generation probabilities than non-shared clonotypes. Even with the large sequencing depth, rarefaction of the sorted-subset datasets indicated that sequencing was incomplete. Based on pairwise subsampling, the degree of clonotype sharing among donors was expected to be affected by sequencing depth. Larger estimated clonotype richness was generally found for naive subsets than for memory subsets. Across four donors, approximately 5% of naive CD4, around 3.3% of naive CD8, 2.3% of memory CD4, and approximately 0.4% of memory CD8 clonotypes were shared.

V and J are trimmed by 0 bases and 4 bases, and the gene matches miss 5 bases of the junction. Taken from cysteine to phenylalanine, the CDR3 has 16 residues. Only the CDR3 part of the read is kept: 48 bases, read in frame from the first base. Reading the germline V gene gives CDR1 SGHDT and CDR2 YYEEEE. Using the deep immunoSEQ assay, multiplex PCR amplified TCR CDR3 regions from genomic DNA. Extracted genomic DNA from each cell subset was distributed evenly across all wells of several immunoSEQ 96-well plates, and each plate was treated as a replicate. For sorted subsets, approximately 200 ng of genomic DNA, equivalent to 25,000 to 35,000 T cell genomes, went into each replicate PCR. Purified libraries were quantified with a Qubit 3.0 fluorometer, sized on a Bioanalyzer 2100, and re-quantified with the KAPA Library Quantification kit. A separate single-read 150-cycle Illumina NextSeq 550 flow cell was used to sequence each immunoSEQ 96-well plate. As for the original processing: Because the immunoSEQ output included only junctional sequences and no quality scores, the filtering could not be the same as the filtering used for full-length reads. To assign V/J genes and CDR3, sequences were annotated using PyIR, a Python wrapper for IgBLAST v1.9, with IMGT germline references. Any read was removed if the V/J assignment was weak (E-value above 1e-6), the CDR3 was missing, or the read contained stop codons, out-of-frame junctions, or ambiguous translated residues. A V3J clonotype was defined by an identical inferred V gene, J gene, and CDR3 amino acid sequence. Percentage overlap between repertoires was calculated by dividing the number of shared unique clonotypes by the size of the smaller repertoire. RTK rarefaction, the Chao1 estimator, and Recon v2.1 estimates of unobserved clonotypes were used to assess repertoire richness. Generation probabilities for all TCRbeta clonotypes obtained by the gDNA method from a handful of donors were computed using OLGA. TCRdb's version of the immuneACCESS table is confined to in-frame rearrangements and falls short of the full clone set. An unresolved V gene accounts for under half of the shortfall where checked; the remainder is of unknown origin. V, J and clone size derive from that table, while D and trimming were established from the DNA sequence. The sample yields around 940,000 clones; more than 75% were counted once. The top ten hold about 1.5% of the sample.

Healthy HIV-negative adults with no recently reported acute infections or vaccinations were included as donors. Every donor was a Caucasian adult residing in Nashville, Tennessee, USA. CD4+ T cells were enriched through magnetic negative selection, after which naive cells were positively selected on CD45RA and the remaining negative fraction served as the memory subset. Blood was obtained by leukapheresis, after which PBMCs were separated by Ficoll-Histopaque density gradient centrifugation and cryopreserved in liquid nitrogen vapor phase. Purity and quantity of every magnetically sorted T cell population were checked by analytical flow cytometry. Genomic DNA was isolated from every sorted fraction and measured by UV absorbance on a Nanodrop 2000c. Of note for this clone: The antigen it recognizes is unknown. No qualities accompany the bases; no much larger clone lies one base away.

This TCR derives from a young man in good health. Recombination connected TRBV5-6 to TRBJ2-4; TRBD2 matches 9 bases in the middle. Sequencing was performed on memory CD4+ T cells sorted from blood. The label giving this sample's cell subset or site can be read as: CD45RA-negative fraction. The CDR3 protein is CASSLGSGGSKNIQYF. The nucleotides read TGTGCCAGCAGCTTGGGTAGCGGGGGTTCAAAAAACATTCAGTACTTC. With all but the CDR3 taken from the reference TRBV5-6 and TRBJ2-4 genes, the full variable domain is: DAGVTQSPTHLIKTRGQQVTLRCSPKSGHDTVSWYQQALGQGPQFIFQYYEEEERQRGNFPDRFSGHQFPNYSSELNVNALLLGDSALYLCASSLGSGGSKNIQYFGAGTRLSVL.